Given below is one TCR beta chain in context. The data derive from a study of blood T cell repertoires in COVID-19. Looking at the study overall: Samples representing acute and convalescent COVID-19 were sourced from the United States, Italy and Spain.

TCRdb's table, derived via immunoSEQ multiplex PCR, lists solely in-frame clones and lacks some. This sample has about 120,000 clones, with roughly 89% found just once. Sequenced input: peripheral blood. This receptor was obtained from a woman between 45 and 60 years old with acute or convalescent COVID-19.

CDR3 nucleotide sequence: TGTGCCAGCAGCTTGGGATGGGGCGGCAGAGACACTGAAGCTTTCTTT. Its protein is CASSLGWGGRDTEAFF. The chain links TRBV7-9 to TRBJ1-1; tentatively, D is TRBD1 (5 bases). The CDR3 is made up of 16 amino acids. V was cut by 3 bases and J by 3 bases, with 17 bases left in between. The germline gives CDR1 SEHNR, CDR2 FQNEAQ (reference sequence).